Below are 17 T cell receptor beta chains sequenced from a single sample in a study of vaccination and CD4 T cells after COVID-19. Cultured CD4+ T-cell DNA underwent Oncomine TCR Beta short-read sequencing. TCRdb re-derived calls from the PCR reads in MiXCR, one entry per CDR3 protein. Among about 7,100 distinct CDR3 sequences listed, approximately 74% were seen once. Antigens for these TCRs are unknown. Specified treatment: approximately 11-day PBMC culture with coronavirus spike peptide pools or control peptides (ViraFEST assay). The source material was CD4+ T cells from blood, cultured in vitro. The receptors originated from a human donor who had recovered from COVID-19.

This chain links TRBV29-1 with TRBJ1-1; 7 positions match TRBD1. Germline V gene sequence: CDR1 SQVTM, CDR2 ANQGSEA. CDR3 length: 14 residues. J lost 1 base, V lost 7 bases, and 9 bases had no gene match. This CDR3 reads CSGDPGGGNTEAFF. CDR3 sequence (DNA): TGCAGCGGGGATCCAGGGGGAGGGAACACTGAAGCTTTCTTT.

The chain carries TRBV10-3 and TRBJ2-7, with D perhaps matching TRBD2 (5 bases). From germline, CDR1 is ENHRY and CDR2 SYGVKD. With 3 bases removed from V and 6 bases from J, the gap between germline ends came to 15 bases. CDR3 length equals 14 residues. CDR3 sequence: CAISERESAGEQYF. The CDR3 nucleotides are TGTGCCATCAGTGAACGCGAGAGTGCGGGCGAGCAGTACTTC.

Only a few counts were recorded for this clonotype. V is TRBV6-1 and J is TRBJ2-4; tentatively, D is TRBD1 (6 bases). Germline V CDR1 and CDR2: MNHNS, SASEGT. Trimming took 6 bases from V and 1 from J, leaving 13 bases between them. This CDR3 has 15 residues. CDR3 DNA sequence: TGTGCCAGCAGAACAGGGTATGGGGCCAAAAACATTCAGTACTTC. Residues: CASRTGYGAKNIQYF.

V usage is TRBV7-3 and J usage is TRBJ2-3; TRBD2 agrees at 9 bases. The germline CDR1 and CDR2 sequences are SGHTA and FQGTGA. The J segment lost 4 bases and the V segment lost 2 bases, leaving 7 bases of the junction unmatched. CDR3 length: 16 residues. The CDR3 sequence is CASSLSAGGRADTQYF. As DNA, the CDR3 is TGTGCCAGCAGCTTATCGGCGGGAGGGCGCGCAGATACGCAGTATTTT.

V is TRBV20-1 and J is TRBJ1-5; D may be TRBD1 (5 bases). The germline V gene encodes CDR1 DFQATT and CDR2 SNEGSKA (reference sequence). Trimming took off 3 bases at V and 4 bases at J, with 16 bases between the two ends. This CDR3 is built from 15 residues. The CDR3: CSASSTGGGNQPQHF. The CDR3 nucleotides are TGCAGTGCTAGTTCCACCGGCGGGGGAAATCAGCCCCAGCATTTT.

The gene calls are TRBV28 and TRBJ1-5; D is uncertain. This CDR3 has 16 amino acids. Germline values: CDR1 MDHEN, CDR2 SYDVKM. V shed 1 base and J shed 4 bases, with 14 bases lying between them. The CDR3 nucleotides are TGTGCCAGCAGTTTATCGGGGTCTGGGGAAAATCAGCCCCAGCATTTT. It encodes CASSLSGSGENQPQHF. The whole variable domain, remainder taken from reference TRBV28 and TRBJ1-5, is DVKVTQSSRYLVKRTGEKVFLECVQDMDHENMFWYRQDPGLGLRLIYFSYDVKMKEKGDIPEGYSVSREKKERFSLILESASTNQTSMYLCASSLSGSGENQPQHFGDGTRLSIL.

The chain joins TRBV5-8 to TRBJ1-6, with a possible D match to TRBD1 (5 bases). The CDR3 sequence is 16 residues long. Trimming took off 9 bases at V and 8 bases at J, with 24 bases between the two ends. Germline V gene lookup returns CDR1 SGHTS and CDR2 YDEGEE. CDR3 sequence (DNA): TGTGCCACCTACCGTCCGAGGGGCTCCGTGGATTCACCCCTCCACTTT. This codes for CATYRPRGSVDSPLHF.

The chain uses TRBV15 and TRBJ1-2; no reliable D call. The germline V gene encodes CDR1 LNHNV and CDR2 YYDKDF (reference sequence). CDR3 size: 14 residues. The ends were cut back, 0 bases at V and 8 bases at J, with 13 bases in the middle. The CDR3 nucleotides are TGTGCCACCAGCAGAGACCTCCTTGCACTCGGCTACACCTTC. Its translation is CATSRDLLALGYTF.

The chain links TRBV5-1 to TRBJ1-5; no clear D. V was clipped by 0 bases and J by 2 bases, with 12 bases between them. CDR1 is SGHRS, CDR2 YFSETQ, per germline. The CDR3 sequence is 16 residues long. Written as DNA, the CDR3 is TGCGCCAGCAGCTTGGGACTCCGGGAGGGCAATCAGCCCCAGCATTTT. This translates into CASSLGLREGNQPQHF.

J is TRBJ2-7 and V is TRBV7-9; the D is unclear. The length of the CDR3 is 12 residues. Looked up from germline, CDR1 is SEHNR and CDR2 is FQNEAQ (reference sequence). Trimming cost V 2 bases and J 5 bases, with 7 bases left between them. CDR3 sequence (DNA): TGTGCCAGCAGCTTAACCGGCAACGAGCAGTACTTC. It translates to CASSLTGNEQYF.

The genes are TRBV30 and TRBJ1-5, with unresolved D. There are 14 residues in the CDR3. CDR1 and CDR2 from the germline V gene are GTSNPN and SVGIG (reference sequence). V shed 3 bases and J shed 0 bases, with 9 bases lying between them. The CDR3 sequence: CAWSRRDSNQPQHF. The CDR3, as DNA: TGTGCCTGGAGCCGGCGGGATAGCAATCAGCCCCAGCATTTT.

This chain joins TRBV5-5 and TRBJ1-2, with D possibly matching TRBD1 (6 bases). Germline CDR1 and CDR2: SGHKS and YYEKEE (reference sequence). This CDR3 has 15 residues. Trimming took 4 bases from V and 6 from J, leaving 19 bases between them. CDR3 coding DNA: TGTGCCAGCAGCCTTTCCGGGGGCAGCGGGCATGGCTACACCTTC. This translates into CASSLSGGSGHGYTF.

The rearrangement uses TRBV19 and TRBJ1-2; 8 bases agree with TRBD1. Trimming at V came to 0 bases and at J to 7 bases, leaving 4 bases not matched to a gene. The CDR3 sequence is 14 residues long. Looked up from germline, CDR1 is LNHDA and CDR2 is SQIVND (reference sequence). The CDR3 protein is CASSIDPDRVGYTF. The DNA of the CDR3 is TGTGCCAGTAGTATAGACCCGGACAGGGTTGGCTACACCTTC.

CDR3 region: CASSFYKPSGRVTDTQYF. The CDR3 DNA reads TGTGCCAGCAGTTTCTATAAACCTAGCGGGAGGGTCACAGATACGCAGTATTTT. The chain links TRBV27 to TRBJ2-3; 12 bases are shared with TRBD2. The CDR3 runs 18 residues. Germline V lookup: CDR1 MNHEY, CDR2 SMNVEV (reference sequence). J lost 2 bases, V lost 3 bases, and 9 bases had no gene match.

The chain couples TRBV15 to TRBJ1-5, with D hard to call. This CDR3 spans 14 amino acids. V was cut by 3 bases and J by 6 bases, with 12 bases left in between. The germline CDR1 and CDR2 sequences are LNHNV and YYDKDF (reference sequence). CDR3 protein: CATSRVAQLQPQHF. In nucleotides, the CDR3 is TGTGCCACCAGCAGGGTTGCCCAGCTTCAGCCCCAGCATTTT.

This sequence joins TRBV28 and TRBJ1-2; D is undetermined. The CDR3 is made up of 12 amino acids. V lost 2 bases, J lost 0 bases, and 1 base lay in between. CDR1 and CDR2 from the germline V gene are MDHEN and SYDVKM. CDR3 DNA: TGTGCCAGCAGTTTAACTAACTATGGCTACACCTTC. Its protein is CASSLTNYGYTF.

The V gene is TRBV7-8, the J gene TRBJ1-1; TRBD1 is a possible D gene (5 bases). The germline V gene encodes CDR1 SGHVS and CDR2 FQNEAQ. This CDR3 contains 16 residues. The V end lost 5 bases, the J end lost 1 base, and 17 bases lay between the germline ends. CDR3 protein: CASSLITGSWNTEAFF. Here the CDR3 DNA reads TGTGCCAGCAGCCTTATAACAGGTTCGTGGAACACTGAAGCTTTCTTT.